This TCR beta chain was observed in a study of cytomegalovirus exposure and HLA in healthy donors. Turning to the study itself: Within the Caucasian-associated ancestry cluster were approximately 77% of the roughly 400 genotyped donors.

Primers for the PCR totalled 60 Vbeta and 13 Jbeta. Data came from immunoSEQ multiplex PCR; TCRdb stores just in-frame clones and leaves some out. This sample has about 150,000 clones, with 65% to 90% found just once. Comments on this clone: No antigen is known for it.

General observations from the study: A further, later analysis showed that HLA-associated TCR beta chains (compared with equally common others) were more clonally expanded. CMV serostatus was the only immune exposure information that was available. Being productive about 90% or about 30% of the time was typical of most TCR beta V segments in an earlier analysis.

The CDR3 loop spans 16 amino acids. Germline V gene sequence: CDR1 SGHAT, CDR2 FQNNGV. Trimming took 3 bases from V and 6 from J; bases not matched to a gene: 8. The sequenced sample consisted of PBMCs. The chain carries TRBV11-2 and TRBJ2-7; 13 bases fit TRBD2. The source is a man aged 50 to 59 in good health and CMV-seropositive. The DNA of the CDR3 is TGTGCCAGCAGCTTCCTAGGACTAGCGGGGGCGGGCGAGCAGTACTTC. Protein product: CASSFLGLAGAGEQYF.